A selection of T cell receptor beta chains follows, all from one sample in a study of T cells after yellow fever vaccination. Via MiXCR, TCRdb re-called the 5' RACE reads, giving one row per CDR3 protein. This sample has hundreds of thousands of distinct CDR3 sequences, with roughly 8.7% found just once. The sequenced sample was PBMCs, obtained on the day of the first yellow fever vaccination. These receptor sequences come from a man in his late teens or twenties who received the YFV17D yellow fever vaccine. CDR3s include the opening cysteine and the closing phenylalanine or tryptophan. D genes are given only for firm matches. Size is stated for part of the rows, as once, few or many counts, or as a class when the clone is expanded.

j_gene: TRBJ2-1; v_gene: TRBV14; abundance: few; d_gene: .; CDR3aa: CASRYSGIYNEQFF; CDR3nt: TGTGCCAGCAGGTATAGCGGTATCTACAATGAGCAGTTCTTC
j_gene: TRBJ1-2; v_gene: TRBV4-1; abundance: .; d_gene: TRBD1; CDR3aa: CASSHGDRGNYGYTF; CDR3nt: TGCGCCAGCAGCCACGGGGACAGGGGCAACTATGGCTACACCTTC
j_gene: TRBJ2-2; v_gene: TRBV20-1; abundance: many; d_gene: TRBD1; CDR3aa: CSARQGADTGELFF; CDR3nt: TGCAGTGCTAGACAGGGGGCGGACACCGGGGAGCTGTTTTTT
j_gene: TRBJ2-7; v_gene: TRBV6-1; abundance: few; d_gene: .; CDR3aa: CASWPQSRPYEQYF; CDR3nt: TGTGCCAGCTGGCCGCAGTCAAGGCCTTACGAGCAGTACTTC
j_gene: TRBJ1-2; v_gene: TRBV20-1; abundance: .; d_gene: .; CDR3aa: CSARSPPVYGYTF; CDR3nt: TGCAGTGCTAGATCCCCGCCCGTCTATGGCTACACCTTC
j_gene: TRBJ1-2; v_gene: TRBV5-4; abundance: few; d_gene: .; CDR3aa: CASSTVDSNYGYTF; CDR3nt: TGTGCCAGCAGCACGGTGGACAGCAACTATGGCTACACCTTC
j_gene: TRBJ1-2; v_gene: TRBV6-1; abundance: .; d_gene: TRBD1; CDR3aa: CASRLTQGAGGYTF; CDR3nt: TGTGCCAGCAGACTAACACAGGGGGCGGGAGGCTACACCTTC
j_gene: TRBJ2-1; v_gene: TRBV5-5; abundance: few; d_gene: TRBD2; CDR3aa: CASTRTSGPYNEQFF; CDR3nt: TGTGCCAGCACCAGGACTAGCGGACCCTACAATGAGCAGTTCTTC
j_gene: TRBJ1-4; v_gene: TRBV5-1; abundance: .; d_gene: .; CDR3aa: CASSSQPLGGNEKLFF; CDR3nt: TGCGCCAGCAGCTCCCAGCCTCTGGGGGGTAATGAAAAACTGTTTTTT
j_gene: TRBJ2-3; v_gene: TRBV7-2; abundance: few; d_gene: .; CDR3aa: CASRHPSHTDTQYF; CDR3nt: TGTGCCAGCAGACACCCCTCACACACAGATACGCAGTATTTT
j_gene: TRBJ2-1; v_gene: TRBV13; abundance: many; d_gene: TRBD2; CDR3aa: CASSLRGDEQFF; CDR3nt: TGTGCCAGCAGCTTACGGGGGGATGAGCAGTTCTTC
j_gene: TRBJ2-7; v_gene: TRBV7-2; abundance: few; d_gene: .; CDR3aa: CASSSDGTLGAYEQYF; CDR3nt: TGTGCCAGCAGCTCAGACGGTACTCTGGGGGCTTACGAGCAGTACTTC
j_gene: TRBJ2-3; v_gene: TRBV28; abundance: .; d_gene: TRBD2; CDR3aa: CASSPIPIAGGTDTQYF; CDR3nt: TGTGCCAGCAGCCCCATACCCATAGCGGGAGGCACAGATACGCAGTATTTT
j_gene: TRBJ1-5; v_gene: TRBV2; abundance: few; d_gene: .; CDR3aa: CASSEAFKGRSNQPQHF; CDR3nt: TGTGCCAGCAGTGAAGCGTTTAAAGGGAGGAGCAATCAGCCCCAGCATTTT
j_gene: TRBJ1-3; v_gene: TRBV6-5; abundance: .; d_gene: .; CDR3aa: CASSYDRSSGNTIYF; CDR3nt: TGTGCCAGCAGTTACGACAGGAGCTCTGGAAACACCATATATTTT
j_gene: TRBJ2-3; v_gene: TRBV5-1; abundance: few; d_gene: .; CDR3aa: CASSLESRGGTDTQYF; CDR3nt: TGCGCCAGCAGCTTGGAGTCTAGGGGGGGCACAGATACGCAGTATTTT